The 27 T cell receptor beta chains below all came from one sample that was sequenced in a study of cytomegalovirus exposure and HLA in healthy donors. PCR primers comprised 60 Vbeta and 13 Jbeta primers. This table comes from immunoSEQ multiplex PCR, and its TCRdb copy is limited to in-frame clones, with some not included. The table includes 100,000 to 150,000 clones, about 80% detected once. Sequenced material: PBMCs. These receptors were collected from a man in his late teens or twenties in good health and CMV-seronegative.

The genes are TRBV4-1 and TRBJ2-1; TRBD2 matches at 9 bases. The CDR3 totals 17 residues. CDR1 and CDR2 from the germline V gene are MGHRA and YSYEKL. V shed 1 base, J shed 4 bases, and the junction held 8 bases outside the gene matches. The CDR3 DNA follows: TGCGCCAGCAGCCAAGCCCCTAGCGGGACTTTTTACAATGAGCAGTTCTTC. As protein: CASSQAPSGTFYNEQFF.

The chain recombines TRBV7-2 with TRBJ2-5; 13 nucleotides agree with TRBD2. CDR1 SGHTA and CDR2 FQGNSA come from the germline V gene. The trim removed 3 bases at V and 5 bases at J, leaving 9 bases unmatched. The CDR3 contains 17 residues. The CDR3 DNA sequence: TGTGCCAGCAGCTTTCAGCGACTAGCGGGAGGTTTGGAGACCCAGTACTTC. Translating gives CASSFQRLAGGLETQYF. The full variable domain, in which reference TRBV7-2 and TRBJ2-5 provide the parts outside the CDR3, is GAGVSQSPSNKVTEKGKDVELRCDPISGHTALYWYRQSLGQGLEFLIYFQGNSAPDKSGLPSDRFSAERTGGSVSTLTIQRTQQEDSAVYLCASSFQRLAGGLETQYFGPGTRLLVL.

On this clone itself: The germline gene is not matched at one end of the junction; a read error may be the cause. The chain uses TRBV7-9 and TRBJ2-3; the match to TRBD2 covers 11 bases. CDR3 length: 17 residues. From germline, CDR1 is SEHNR and CDR2 FQNEAQ (reference sequence). The CDR3 bases are TGTTCCAGCAGCTTACTAGCGGGAGCGTTCGGCACAGATACGCAGTATTTT. Translation gives CSSSLLAGAFGTDTQYF. Full variable domain (rest looked up from reference TRBV7-9 and TRBJ2-3): DTGVSQNPRHKITKRGQNVTFRCDPISEHNRLYWYRQTLGQGPEFLTYFQNEAQLEKSRLLSDRFSAERPKGSFSTLEIQRTEQGDSAMYLCSSSLLAGAFGTDTQYFGPGTRLTVL.

The chain joins TRBV6-1 to TRBJ1-2; TRBD1 is a possible D gene (5 bases). Germline CDR1 is MNHNS and CDR2 is SASEGT. With 8 bases removed from V and 4 bases from J, the gap between germline ends came to 5 bases. CDR3 length equals 10 residues. The chain's CDR3 is CASDSYGYTF. CDR3 in DNA: TGTGCCAGCGACAGCTATGGCTACACCTTC.

The chain is built from TRBV21-1 and TRBJ1-5. TRBV21-1 is a pseudogene. CDR3 size: 11 residues. For the CDR3, the DNA is TGTGCCAGCAGCATAAATCAGCCCCAGCATTTT. Its protein product is CASSINQPQHF.

The V gene is TRBV5-1, the J gene TRBJ1-6; D is undetermined. The germline V gene encodes CDR1 SGHRS and CDR2 YFSETQ. The CDR3 has 17 residues. Trimming pared 0 bases from V and 0 bases from J, leaving 10 bases between. The CDR3 is CASSLGRGSSYNSPLHF. For the CDR3, the DNA is TGCGCCAGCAGCTTGGGGCGGGGAAGCTCCTATAATTCACCCCTCCACTTT.

The J gene is TRBJ2-3, the V gene TRBV9, with 12 positions matching TRBD2. This CDR3 spans 18 amino acids. With 0 bases clipped from V and 2 bases from J, the junction kept 7 bases outside the gene matches. Germline CDR1 is SGDLS and CDR2 is YYNGEE. CDR3 sequence reads: CASSVESLAGGSTDTQYF. In DNA, the CDR3 is TGTGCCAGCAGCGTAGAATCTCTAGCGGGAGGGTCCACAGATACGCAGTATTTT.

The genes are TRBV2 and TRBJ1-1; TRBD1 matches 10 bases. CDR3 length: 14 amino acids. Germline CDR1 is SNHLY and CDR2 is FYNNEI. Unmatched junction bases numbered 5, after V lost 6 bases and J lost 4 bases. CDR3 in amino acids: CASRRDRGSTEAFF. CDR3 bases: TGTGCCAGCAGGCGGGACAGGGGATCCACTGAAGCTTTCTTT. Using reference TRBV2 and TRBJ1-1 for the parts outside the CDR3, the full variable domain is EPEVTQTPSHQVTQMGQEVILRCVPISNHLYFYWYRQILGQKVEFLVSFYNNEISEKSEIFDDQFSVERPDGSNFTLKIRSTKLEDSAMYFCASRRDRGSTEAFFGQGTRLTVV.

The chain is built from TRBV9 and TRBJ1-1; 7 bases align to TRBD1. V was pared by 1 base and J by 10 bases, with 10 bases of the junction left unmatched. The CDR3 length is 14 residues. In germline, CDR1 is SGDLS, CDR2 YYNGEE. This chain's CDR3 is CASSVTDRVGVAFF. In nucleotides, the CDR3 is TGTGCCAGCAGCGTAACTGACAGGGTTGGGGTAGCTTTCTTT.

This chain connects TRBV5-1 to TRBJ2-7; TRBD2 matches at 8 bases. CDR1 is SGHRS, CDR2 YFSETQ, per germline. The junction had 14 bases not matched to a gene; V was cut back by 0 bases and J by 6 bases. The length of the CDR3 is 17 residues. The CDR3 loop reads CASSLVVFGREAREQYV. In DNA form, the CDR3 reads TGCGCCAGCAGCTTGGTAGTGTTTGGGCGGGAGGCACGCGAGCAGTACGTC.

This clone came up a few times. This chain joins TRBV28 and TRBJ1-2; D unresolved. The germline V gene has CDR1 MDHEN and CDR2 SYDVKM. V dropped 3 bases and J dropped 4 bases, with 12 bases sitting between them. The CDR3 is made up of 14 amino acids. The CDR3 bases are TGTGCCAGCAGTTTGGGCGCAGCCTCCTATGGCTACACCTTC. Encoded protein: CASSLGAASYGYTF.

The chain carries TRBV5-1 and TRBJ2-7; TRBD1 agrees at 7 bases. Germline V lookup: CDR1 SGHRS, CDR2 YFSETQ. Trimming took 6 bases from V and 1 from J; bases not matched to a gene: 7. This CDR3 has 14 amino acids. CDR3 in amino acids: CASKVATGSYEQYF. CDR3 nucleotides: TGCGCCAGCAAAGTGGCGACAGGGTCCTACGAGCAGTACTTC.

J is TRBJ2-2 and V is TRBV4-1, with 8 bases matching TRBD1. Germline loops: CDR1 MGHRA, CDR2 YSYEKL. This CDR3 spans 16 amino acids. The trim removed 0 bases at V and 6 bases at J, leaving 6 bases unmatched. The CDR3, as DNA: TGCGCCAGCAGCCAAGAGGACAGGACAGGGTCCGGGGAGCTGTTTTTT. It specifies CASSQEDRTGSGELFF.

There are a few counts of this clone. The J gene is TRBJ1-6, the V gene TRBV5-1; 9 bases agree with TRBD1. CDR1 and CDR2 (germline): SGHRS, YFSETQ. CDR3 length: 17 amino acids. V gave up 4 bases and J gave up 3 bases; unmatched junction bases: 8. This CDR3 is CASSRDREVFYNSPLHF. The CDR3 nucleotides are TGCGCCAGCAGCCGGGACAGGGAGGTCTTCTATAATTCACCCCTCCACTTT.

The rearrangement links TRBV30 to TRBJ2-5, with a weak D call TRBD1 (7 bases). V was cut by 2 bases and J by 5 bases, with 15 bases left in between. This CDR3 has 14 residues. Germline-derived CDR1 and CDR2 are GTSNPN and SVGIG (reference sequence). The CDR3 DNA sequence: TGTGCCTGGAGTCGGGCAGGGGGGTTGGAGACCCAGTACTTC. Its translation: CAWSRAGGLETQYF.

The rearrangement joins TRBV7-9 to TRBJ2-1, with 8 bases lining up with TRBD2. Germline-derived CDR1 and CDR2 are SEHNR and FQNEAQ (reference sequence). V gave up 0 bases and J gave up 6 bases; unmatched junction bases: 7. This CDR3 is built from 16 residues. The CDR3 DNA follows: TGTGCCAGCAGCTTAGCTCCGACTAGCGTCGGCAATGAGCAGTTCTTC. Protein: CASSLAPTSVGNEQFF.

The chain employs TRBV5-6 and TRBJ1-5, with 11 bases lining up with TRBD1. This CDR3 is built from 17 residues. V lost 4 bases and J lost 3; bases outside the gene matches: 9. Germline lookup yields CDR1 SGHDT and CDR2 YYEEEE. CDR3 DNA: TGTGCCAGCAGCCGGCGGGACAGGGGGTTTAACAATCAGCCCCAGCATTTT. Its protein product is CASSRRDRGFNNQPQHF.

The chain employs TRBV6-5 and TRBJ2-4, with D maybe TRBD2 (5 bases). Germline V gives CDR1 MNHEY, CDR2 SVGAGI. V shed 2 bases and J shed 6 bases, with 11 bases lying between them. CDR3 length: 14 residues. The CDR3 here is CASSYLAWSNIQYF. In DNA, the CDR3 is TGTGCCAGCAGTTACCTAGCCTGGTCAAACATTCAGTACTTC.

The genes are TRBV10-2 and TRBJ1-2, with a possible D match to TRBD1 (6 bases). V gave up 6 bases and J gave up 7 bases, with 18 bases separating them. Germline V gene lookup returns CDR1 WSHSY and CDR2 SAAADI. The CDR3 has 14 residues. The CDR3 DNA sequence: TGCGCCAGCAGAATAGGGGGGGGAATGGCTGGCTACACCTTC. Its translation: CASRIGGGMAGYTF.

The chain employs TRBV6-1 and TRBJ1-4; 10 nucleotides match TRBD1. The CDR3 has 15 residues. Trimming cost V 7 bases and J 7 bases; bases outside gene matches: 9. From germline, CDR1 is MNHNS and CDR2 SASEGT. CDR3 sequence reads: CASTPPTGGLEKLFF. The CDR3 DNA follows: TGTGCCAGCACTCCGCCGACAGGGGGCCTTGAAAAACTGTTTTTT.

The V gene is TRBV4-2, the J gene TRBJ2-7; 7 bases line up with TRBD2. Losses at the gene ends were 0 bases for V and 4 bases for J; bases not matched to a gene: 0. Germline V gives CDR1 LGHNA, CDR2 YNFKEQ. The CDR3 spans 13 residues. Here the CDR3 DNA reads TGTGCCAGCAGCCAAGAGGGGGGGTACGAGCAGTACTTC. Its translation is CASSQEGGYEQYF.

The chain has TRBV7-9 and TRBJ2-3, with 12 bases matching TRBD2. In germline, CDR1 is SEHNR, CDR2 FQNEAQ (reference sequence). After removal of 4 bases from V and 1 base from J, the junction contained 9 bases not matched to a gene. The length of the CDR3 is 18 residues. CDR3 amino acids: CASSSGLAGGGRTDTQYF. The DNA for the CDR3 is TGTGCCAGCAGCTCGGGACTAGCGGGCGGGGGGCGCACAGATACGCAGTATTTT.

The chain joins TRBV11-3 to TRBJ2-2; 11 bases agree with TRBD1. CDR3 length: 16 amino acids. The V segment lost 5 bases and the J segment 7 bases; nucleotides outside the gene matches: 9. CDR1 is SGHNT, CDR2 YENEEA, per germline. CDR3 loop: CASSPGGQGASGELFF. Written as DNA, the CDR3 is TGTGCCAGCAGCCCCGGAGGACAGGGGGCGAGCGGGGAGCTGTTTTTT.

This sequence joins TRBV20-1 and TRBJ2-1, with D unresolved. CDR1 DFQATT and CDR2 SNEGSKA come from the germline V gene (reference sequence). CDR3 length: 11 amino acids. V lost 2 bases, J lost 8 bases, and 7 bases lay in between. The CDR3 DNA sequence: TGCAGTGCTAGACCAAGCTATGAGCAGTTCTTC. Translating gives CSARPSYEQFF.

The V and J genes are TRBV7-2 and TRBJ2-5, with 9 positions matching TRBD2. CDR1 is SGHTA, CDR2 FQGNSA, per germline. The CDR3 is made up of 17 amino acids. J was trimmed by 2 bases and V by 1 base; bases with no gene match: 8. CDR3 sequence (DNA): TGTGCCAGCAGCTTAGAGTCCGCGGGAGGGGGTCAAGAGACCCAGTACTTC. Translated: CASSLESAGGGQETQYF.

Worth noting for this clone: The sample carries other DNA sequences with the same CDR3. V is TRBV2 and J is TRBJ2-1, with D possibly being TRBD1 (5 bases). CDR1 and CDR2 from the germline V gene are SNHLY and FYNNEI. V was trimmed by 6 bases and J by 1 base, leaving 10 bases between them. The CDR3 contains 14 residues. The CDR3 nucleotides are TGTGCCAGCAGGACCGACAGATCCTACAATGAGCAGTTCTTC. This codes for CASRTDRSYNEQFF.

A single count supports this clone. This chain connects TRBV4-1 to TRBJ2-5, with 7 bases identical to TRBD1. With 4 bases clipped from V and 5 bases from J, the junction kept 4 bases outside the gene matches. CDR1 and CDR2 (germline): MGHRA, YSYEKL. The CDR3 is 13 amino acids. CDR3 amino acids: CASSLIRGETQYF. The CDR3 coding sequence is TGCGCCAGCAGCCTGATCAGGGGGGAGACCCAGTACTTC.